The present T cell receptor (beta chain) was sequenced within a study of T cell changes during pregnancy in multiple sclerosis. CDR1 and CDR2 (germline): MGHDK, SYGVNS. Trimming left V 0 bases short and J 8 bases short, with 14 bases between. The CDR3 has 16 residues. The data were produced by immunoSEQ multiplex PCR, yet TCRdb's version contains in-frame clones alone and is incomplete. The sample yields roughly 62,000 clones, roughly nine tenths seen once. This receptor was identified in a female donor with multiple sclerosis, enrolled in a pregnancy study. Sequencing used peripheral blood, obtained in the first trimester of pregnancy. The gene calls are TRBV25-1 and TRBJ1-6; possibly TRBD1 for D (6 bases). The CDR3 is CASSEYRGGGDSPLHF. The CDR3 DNA sequence: TGTGCCAGCAGTGAATATAGGGGAGGGGGAGATTCACCCCTCCACTTT. Complete variable domain (other parts from reference TRBV25-1 and TRBJ1-6): EADIYQTPRYLVIGTGKKITLECSQTMGHDKMYWYQQDPGMELHLIHYSYGVNSTEKGDLSSESTVSRIRTEHFPLTLESARPSHTSQYLCASSEYRGGGDSPLHFGNGTRLTVT.